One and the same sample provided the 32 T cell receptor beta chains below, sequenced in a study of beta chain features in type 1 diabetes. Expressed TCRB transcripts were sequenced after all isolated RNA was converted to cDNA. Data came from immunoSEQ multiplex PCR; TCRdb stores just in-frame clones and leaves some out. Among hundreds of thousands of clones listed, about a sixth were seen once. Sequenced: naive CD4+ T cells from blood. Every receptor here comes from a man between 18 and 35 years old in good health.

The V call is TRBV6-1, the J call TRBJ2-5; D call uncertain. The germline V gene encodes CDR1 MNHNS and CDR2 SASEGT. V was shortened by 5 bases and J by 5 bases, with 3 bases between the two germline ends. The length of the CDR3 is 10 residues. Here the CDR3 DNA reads TGTGCCAGCAGTAGCGAGACCCAGTACTTC. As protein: CASSSETQYF.

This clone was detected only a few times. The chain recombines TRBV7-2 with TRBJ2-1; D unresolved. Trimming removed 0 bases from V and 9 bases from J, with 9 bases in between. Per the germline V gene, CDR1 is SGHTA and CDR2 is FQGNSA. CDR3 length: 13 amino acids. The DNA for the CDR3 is TGTGCCAGCAGCTTAGCTCTAGTGGCTGAGCAGTTCTTC. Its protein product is CASSLALVAEQFF. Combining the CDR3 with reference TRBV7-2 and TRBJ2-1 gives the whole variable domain GAGVSQSPSNKVTEKGKDVELRCDPISGHTALYWYRQSLGQGLEFLIYFQGNSAPDKSGLPSDRFSAERTGGSVSTLTIQRTQQEDSAVYLCASSLALVAEQFFGPGTRLTVL.

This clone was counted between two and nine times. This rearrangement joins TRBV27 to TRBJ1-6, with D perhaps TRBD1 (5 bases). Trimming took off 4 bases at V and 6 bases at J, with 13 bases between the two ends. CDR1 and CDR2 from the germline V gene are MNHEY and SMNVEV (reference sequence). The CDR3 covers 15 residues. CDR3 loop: CASSSQGLGNSPLHF. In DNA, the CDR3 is TGTGCCAGCAGTTCCCAGGGATTGGGTAATTCACCCCTCCACTTT.

This CDR3 reads CASSAPGLVGSEQFF. CDR3 sequence (DNA): TGTGCCAGCAGCGCGCCGGGACTAGTCGGGAGCGAGCAGTTCTTC. This rearrangement joins TRBV9 to TRBJ2-1, with 8 bases identical to TRBD2. This CDR3 comprises 15 residues. V was clipped by 3 bases and J by 10 bases; unmatched bases: 12. Per the germline V gene, CDR1 is SGDLS and CDR2 is YYNGEE.

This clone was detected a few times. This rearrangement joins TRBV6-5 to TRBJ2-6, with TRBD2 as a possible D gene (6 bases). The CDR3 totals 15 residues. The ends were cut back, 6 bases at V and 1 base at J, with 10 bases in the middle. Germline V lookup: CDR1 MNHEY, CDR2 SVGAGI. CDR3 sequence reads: CASRTGASGANVLTF. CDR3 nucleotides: TGTGCCAGCAGGACGGGAGCATCTGGGGCCAACGTCCTGACTTTC.

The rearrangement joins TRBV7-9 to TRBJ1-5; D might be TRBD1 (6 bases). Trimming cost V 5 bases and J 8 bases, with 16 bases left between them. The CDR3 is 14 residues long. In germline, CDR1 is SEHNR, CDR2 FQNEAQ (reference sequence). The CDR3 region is CASSSGGRTEPQHF. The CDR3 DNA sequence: TGTGCCAGCAGCAGCGGGGGCAGGACAGAGCCCCAGCATTTT.

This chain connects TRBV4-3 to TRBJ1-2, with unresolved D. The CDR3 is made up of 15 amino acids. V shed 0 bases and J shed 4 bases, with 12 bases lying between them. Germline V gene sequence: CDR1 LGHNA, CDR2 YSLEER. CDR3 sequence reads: CASSQEGSRGYGYTF. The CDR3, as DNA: TGCGCCAGCAGCCAAGAAGGGTCACGGGGCTATGGCTACACCTTC.

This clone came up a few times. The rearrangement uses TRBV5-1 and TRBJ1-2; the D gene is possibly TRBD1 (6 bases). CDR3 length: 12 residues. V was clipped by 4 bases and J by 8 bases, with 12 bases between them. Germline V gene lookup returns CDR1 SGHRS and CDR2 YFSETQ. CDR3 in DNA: TGCGCCAGCAGCGAAACAGGGTTCGGCTACACCTTC. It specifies CASSETGFGYTF.

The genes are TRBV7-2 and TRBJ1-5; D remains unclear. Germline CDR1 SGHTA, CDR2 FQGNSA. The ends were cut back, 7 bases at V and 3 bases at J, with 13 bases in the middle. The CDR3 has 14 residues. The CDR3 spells CASTSRADNQPQHF. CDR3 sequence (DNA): TGTGCCAGCACCAGCCGGGCCGACAATCAGCCCCAGCATTTT.

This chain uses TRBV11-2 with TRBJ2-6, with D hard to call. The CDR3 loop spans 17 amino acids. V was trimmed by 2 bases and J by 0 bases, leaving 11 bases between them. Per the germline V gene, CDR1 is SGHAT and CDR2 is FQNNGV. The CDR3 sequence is CASSLLLGSSGANVLTF. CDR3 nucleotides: TGTGCCAGCAGCTTATTACTGGGCAGCTCTGGGGCCAACGTCCTGACTTTC. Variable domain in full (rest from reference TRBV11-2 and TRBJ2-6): EAGVAQSPRYKIIEKRQSVAFWCNPISGHATLYWYQQILGQGPKLLIQFQNNGVVDDSQLPKDRFSAERLKGVDSTLKIQPAKLEDSAVYLCASSLLLGSSGANVLTFGAGSRLTVL.

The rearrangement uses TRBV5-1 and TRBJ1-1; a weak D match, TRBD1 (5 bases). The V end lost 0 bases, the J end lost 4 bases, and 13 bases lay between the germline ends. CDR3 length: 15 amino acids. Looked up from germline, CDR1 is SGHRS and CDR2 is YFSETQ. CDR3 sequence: CASSLVAGWGTEAFF. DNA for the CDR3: TGCGCCAGCAGCTTGGTGGCAGGGTGGGGCACTGAAGCTTTCTTT.

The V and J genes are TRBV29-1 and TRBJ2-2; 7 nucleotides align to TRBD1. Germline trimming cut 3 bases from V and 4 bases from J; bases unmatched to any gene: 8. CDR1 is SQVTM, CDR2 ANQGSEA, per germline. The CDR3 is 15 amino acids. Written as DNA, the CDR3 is TGCAGCGTTGATGACCGGGACAGAGGCACCGGGGAGCTGTTTTTT. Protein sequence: CSVDDRDRGTGELFF.

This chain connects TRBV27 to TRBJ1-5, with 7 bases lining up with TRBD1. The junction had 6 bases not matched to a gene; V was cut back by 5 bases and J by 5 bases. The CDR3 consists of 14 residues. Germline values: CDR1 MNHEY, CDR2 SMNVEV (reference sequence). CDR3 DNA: TGTGCCAGCAGTCCAAGACAGGGACATCAGCCCCAGCATTTT. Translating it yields CASSPRQGHQPQHF.

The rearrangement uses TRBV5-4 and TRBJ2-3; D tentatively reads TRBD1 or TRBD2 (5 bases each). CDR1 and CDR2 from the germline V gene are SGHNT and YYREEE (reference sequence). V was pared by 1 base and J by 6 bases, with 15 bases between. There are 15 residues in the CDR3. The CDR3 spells CASSLSPGGWDTQYF. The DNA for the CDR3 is TGTGCCAGCAGCTTGAGTCCTGGGGGATGGGATACGCAGTATTTT.

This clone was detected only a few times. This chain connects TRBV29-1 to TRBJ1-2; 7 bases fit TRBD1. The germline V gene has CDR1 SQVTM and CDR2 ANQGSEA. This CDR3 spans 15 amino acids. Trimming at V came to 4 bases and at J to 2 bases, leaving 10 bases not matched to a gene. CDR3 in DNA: TGCAGCGTTGGCACCAAGTGGACAGGCAACTATGGCTACACCTTC. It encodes CSVGTKWTGNYGYTF.

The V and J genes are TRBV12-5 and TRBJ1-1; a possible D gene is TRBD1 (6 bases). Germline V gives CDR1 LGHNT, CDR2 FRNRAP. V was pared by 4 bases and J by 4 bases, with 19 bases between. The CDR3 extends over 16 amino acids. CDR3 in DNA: TGTGCTAGTGGTTCTCCGGGGGGCCTGAGGAGCACTGAAGCTTTCTTT. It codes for CASGSPGGLRSTEAFF.

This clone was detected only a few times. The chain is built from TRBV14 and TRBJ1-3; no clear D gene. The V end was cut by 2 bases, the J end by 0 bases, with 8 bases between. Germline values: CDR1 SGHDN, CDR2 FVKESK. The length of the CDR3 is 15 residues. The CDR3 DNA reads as TGTGCCAGCAGCCAAACCAGCCACTCTGGAAACACCATATATTTT. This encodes CASSQTSHSGNTIYF.

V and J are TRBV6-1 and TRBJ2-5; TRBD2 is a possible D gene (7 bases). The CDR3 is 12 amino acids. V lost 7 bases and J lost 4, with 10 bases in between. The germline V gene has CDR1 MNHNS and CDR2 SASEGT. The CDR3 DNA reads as TGTGCCAGCATCGGGGGGCCAGAGACCCAGTACTTC. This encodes CASIGGPETQYF.

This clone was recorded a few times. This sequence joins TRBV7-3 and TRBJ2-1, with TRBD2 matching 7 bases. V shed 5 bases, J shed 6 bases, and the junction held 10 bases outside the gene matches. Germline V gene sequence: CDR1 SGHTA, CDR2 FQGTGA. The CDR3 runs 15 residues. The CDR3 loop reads CASSDLAEASNEQFF. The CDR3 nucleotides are TGTGCCAGCAGCGACCTAGCGGAAGCTTCCAATGAGCAGTTCTTC. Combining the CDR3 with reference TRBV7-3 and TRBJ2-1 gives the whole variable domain GAGVSQTPSNKVTEKGKYVELRCDPISGHTALYWYRQSLGQGPEFLIYFQGTGAADDSGLPNDRFFAVRPEGSVSTLKIQRTERGDSAVYLCASSDLAEASNEQFFGPGTRLTVL.

In DNA form, the CDR3 reads TGTGCCAGCAGTGACCGCGGGTCCGCCACCGCCTACGAGCAGTACTTC. Amino acids: CASSDRGSATAYEQYF. The chain carries TRBV6-4 and TRBJ2-7; maybe TRBD2 (5 bases). The length of the CDR3 is 16 residues. V was trimmed by 2 bases and J by 2 bases, leaving 16 bases between them. In germline, CDR1 is MRHNA, CDR2 SNTAGT.

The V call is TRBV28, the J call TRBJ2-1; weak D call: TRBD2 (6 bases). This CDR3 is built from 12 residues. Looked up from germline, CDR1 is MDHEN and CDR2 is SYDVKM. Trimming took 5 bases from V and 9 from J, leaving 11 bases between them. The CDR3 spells CASSRLVREQFF. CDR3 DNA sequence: TGTGCCAGCAGTCGACTAGTTCGTGAGCAGTTCTTC. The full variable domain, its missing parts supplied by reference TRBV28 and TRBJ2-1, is DVKVTQSSRYLVKRTGEKVFLECVQDMDHENMFWYRQDPGLGLRLIYFSYDVKMKEKGDIPEGYSVSREKKERFSLILESASTNQTSMYLCASSRLVREQFFGPGTRLTVL.

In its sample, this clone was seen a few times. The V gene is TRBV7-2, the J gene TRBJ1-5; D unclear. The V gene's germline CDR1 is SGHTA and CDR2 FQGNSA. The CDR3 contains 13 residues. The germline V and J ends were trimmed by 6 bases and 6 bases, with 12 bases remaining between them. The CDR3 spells CASSQGGSQPQHF. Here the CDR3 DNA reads TGTGCCAGCAGTCAAGGAGGCTCTCAGCCCCAGCATTTT.

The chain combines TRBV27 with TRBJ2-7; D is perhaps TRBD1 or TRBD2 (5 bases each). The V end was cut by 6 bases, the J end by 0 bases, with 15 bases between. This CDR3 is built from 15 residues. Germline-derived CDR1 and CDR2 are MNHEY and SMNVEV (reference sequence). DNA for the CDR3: TGTGCCAGCAGGGCTTCCGGGACGGCCTCCTACGAGCAGTACTTC. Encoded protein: CASRASGTASYEQYF.

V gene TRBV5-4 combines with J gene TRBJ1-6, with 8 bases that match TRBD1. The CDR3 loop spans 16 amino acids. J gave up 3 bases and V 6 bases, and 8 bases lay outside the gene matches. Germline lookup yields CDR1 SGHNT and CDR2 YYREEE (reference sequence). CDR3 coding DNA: TGTGCCAGCACCTTCATCGGACAGGGCTATAATTCACCCCTCCACTTT. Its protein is CASTFIGQGYNSPLHF.

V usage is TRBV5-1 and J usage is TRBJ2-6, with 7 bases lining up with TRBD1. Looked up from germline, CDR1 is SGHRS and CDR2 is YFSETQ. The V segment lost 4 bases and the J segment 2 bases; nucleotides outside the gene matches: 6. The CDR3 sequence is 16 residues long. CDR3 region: CASSKEQGTGANVLTF. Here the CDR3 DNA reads TGCGCCAGCAGCAAAGAACAGGGGACTGGGGCCAACGTCCTGACTTTC.

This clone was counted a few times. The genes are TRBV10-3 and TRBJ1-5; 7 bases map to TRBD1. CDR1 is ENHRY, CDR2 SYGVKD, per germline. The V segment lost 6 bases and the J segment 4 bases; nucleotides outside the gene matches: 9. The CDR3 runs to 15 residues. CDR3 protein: CAISTATGLNQPQHF. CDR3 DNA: TGTGCCATCAGCACAGCGACAGGGCTTAATCAGCCCCAGCATTTT.

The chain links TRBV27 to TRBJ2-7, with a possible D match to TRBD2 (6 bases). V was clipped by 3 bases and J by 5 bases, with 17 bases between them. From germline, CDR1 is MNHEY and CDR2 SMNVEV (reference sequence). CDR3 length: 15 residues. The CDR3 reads CASSFRRGKGDEQYF. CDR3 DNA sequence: TGTGCCAGCAGTTTCAGGAGGGGCAAGGGCGACGAGCAGTACTTC.

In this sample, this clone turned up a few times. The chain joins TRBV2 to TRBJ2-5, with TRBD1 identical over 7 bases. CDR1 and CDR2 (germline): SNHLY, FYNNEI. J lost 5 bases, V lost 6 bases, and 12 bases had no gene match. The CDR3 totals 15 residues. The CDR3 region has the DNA TGTGCCAGCAGGAACAGGGGTTCAGGCGGGGAGACCCAGTACTTC. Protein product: CASRNRGSGGETQYF.

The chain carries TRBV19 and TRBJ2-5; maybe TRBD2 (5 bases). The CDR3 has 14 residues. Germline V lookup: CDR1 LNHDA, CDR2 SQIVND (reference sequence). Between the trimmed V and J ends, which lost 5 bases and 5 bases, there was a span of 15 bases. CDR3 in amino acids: CASSELRGRETQYF. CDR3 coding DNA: TGTGCCAGTAGTGAATTAAGAGGGCGGGAGACCCAGTACTTC.

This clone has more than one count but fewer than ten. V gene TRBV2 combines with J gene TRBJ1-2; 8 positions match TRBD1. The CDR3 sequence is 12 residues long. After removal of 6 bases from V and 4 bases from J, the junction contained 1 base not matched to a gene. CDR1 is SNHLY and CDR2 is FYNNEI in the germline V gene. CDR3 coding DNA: TGTGCCAGCAGGGACAGGGTCTATGGCTACACCTTC. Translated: CASRDRVYGYTF.

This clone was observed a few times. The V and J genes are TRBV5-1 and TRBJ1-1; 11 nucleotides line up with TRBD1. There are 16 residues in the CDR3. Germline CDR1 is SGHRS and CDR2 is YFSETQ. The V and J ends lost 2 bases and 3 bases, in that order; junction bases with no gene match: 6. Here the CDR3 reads CASSFRTGGVDTEAFF. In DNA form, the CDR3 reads TGCGCCAGCAGCTTTCGGACAGGGGGCGTGGACACTGAAGCTTTCTTT.

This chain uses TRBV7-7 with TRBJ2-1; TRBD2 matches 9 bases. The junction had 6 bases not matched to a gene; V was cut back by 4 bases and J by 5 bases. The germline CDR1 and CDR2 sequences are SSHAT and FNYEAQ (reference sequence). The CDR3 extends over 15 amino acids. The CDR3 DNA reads TGTGCCAGCAGCTCTAGGACTAGCGACCACAATGAGCAGTTCTTC. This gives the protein CASSSRTSDHNEQFF.